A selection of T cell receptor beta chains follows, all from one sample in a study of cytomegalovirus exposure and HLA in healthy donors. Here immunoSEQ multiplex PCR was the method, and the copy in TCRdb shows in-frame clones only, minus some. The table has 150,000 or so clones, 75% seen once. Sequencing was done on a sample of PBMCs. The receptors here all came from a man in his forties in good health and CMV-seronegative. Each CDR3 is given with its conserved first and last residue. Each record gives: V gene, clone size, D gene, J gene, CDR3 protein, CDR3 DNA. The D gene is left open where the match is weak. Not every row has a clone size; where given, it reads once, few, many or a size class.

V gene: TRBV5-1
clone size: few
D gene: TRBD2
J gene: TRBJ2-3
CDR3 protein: CASSLERGTDTQYF
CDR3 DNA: TGCGCCAGCAGCTTGGAGCGGGGGACAGATACGCAGTATTTT

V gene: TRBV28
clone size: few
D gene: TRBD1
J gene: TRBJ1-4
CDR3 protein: CASGQGAISREKLFF
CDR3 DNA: TGTGCCAGTGGACAGGGGGCTATATCTAGGGAAAAACTGTTTTTT

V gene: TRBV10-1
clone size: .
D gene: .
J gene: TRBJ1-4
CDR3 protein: CASSESNRATGAELFF
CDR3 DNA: TGCGCCAGCAGTGAGTCGAACAGGGCCACCGGGGCCGAACTGTTTTTT

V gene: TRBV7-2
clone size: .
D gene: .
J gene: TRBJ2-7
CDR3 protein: CASTQQGYEQYF
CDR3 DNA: TGTGCCAGCACCCAACAGGGCTACGAGCAGTACTTC

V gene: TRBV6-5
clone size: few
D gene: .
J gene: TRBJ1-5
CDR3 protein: CASSLGSQPQHF
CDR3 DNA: TGTGCCAGCAGTTTGGGGAGTCAGCCCCAGCATTTT

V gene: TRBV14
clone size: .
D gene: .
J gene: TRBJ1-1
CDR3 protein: CASSQAWGEGSTEAFF
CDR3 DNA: TGTGCCAGCAGCCAAGCTTGGGGGGAAGGAAGCACTGAAGCTTTCTTT

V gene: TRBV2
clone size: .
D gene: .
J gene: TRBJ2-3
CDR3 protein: CASRVSGGTDTQYF
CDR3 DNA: TGTGCCAGCAGGGTTTCAGGGGGCACAGATACGCAGTATTTT

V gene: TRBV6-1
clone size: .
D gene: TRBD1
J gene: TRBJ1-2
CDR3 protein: CASRLGQGYGYTF
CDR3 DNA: TGTGCCAGCAGACTCGGACAGGGATATGGCTACACCTTC

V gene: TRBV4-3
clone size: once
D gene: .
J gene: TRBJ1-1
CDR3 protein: CASSGEGIMNPNTEAFF
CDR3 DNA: TGCGCCAGCAGCGGAGAGGGAATCATGAACCCGAACACTGAAGCTTTCTTT

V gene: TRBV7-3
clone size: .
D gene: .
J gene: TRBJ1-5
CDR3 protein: CASSHGKGVQSSNQPQHF
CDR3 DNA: TGTGCCAGCAGCCATGGAAAGGGGGTCCAATCCTCCAATCAGCCCCAGCATTTT

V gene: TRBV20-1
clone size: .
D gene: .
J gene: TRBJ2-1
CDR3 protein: CSATSYNEQFF
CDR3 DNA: TGCAGTGCTACTAGCTACAATGAGCAGTTCTTC

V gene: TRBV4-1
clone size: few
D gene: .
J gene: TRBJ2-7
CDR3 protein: CASSQPWSVPPYEQYF
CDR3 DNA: TGCGCCAGCAGCCAACCCTGGTCAGTCCCCCCCTACGAGCAGTACTTC

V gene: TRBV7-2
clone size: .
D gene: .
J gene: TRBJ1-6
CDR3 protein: CASSLDSGRGWNSPLHF
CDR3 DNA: TGTGCCAGCAGCTTAGACTCGGGCAGGGGTTGGAATTCACCCCTCCACTTT

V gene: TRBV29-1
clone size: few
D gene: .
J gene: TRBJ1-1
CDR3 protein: CSASRGNTEAFF
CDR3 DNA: TGCAGCGCCTCCAGGGGGAACACTGAAGCTTTCTTT